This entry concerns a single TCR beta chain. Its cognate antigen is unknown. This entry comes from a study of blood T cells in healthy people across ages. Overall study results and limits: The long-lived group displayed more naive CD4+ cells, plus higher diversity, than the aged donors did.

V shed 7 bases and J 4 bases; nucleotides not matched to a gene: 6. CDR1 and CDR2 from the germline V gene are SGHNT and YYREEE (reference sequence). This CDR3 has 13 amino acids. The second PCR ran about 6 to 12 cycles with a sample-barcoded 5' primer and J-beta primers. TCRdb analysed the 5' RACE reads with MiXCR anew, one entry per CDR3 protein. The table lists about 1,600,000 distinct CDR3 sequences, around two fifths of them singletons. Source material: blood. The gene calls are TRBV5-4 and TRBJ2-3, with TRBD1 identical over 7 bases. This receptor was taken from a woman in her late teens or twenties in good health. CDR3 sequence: CASLRTGSDTQYF. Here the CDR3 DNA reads TGTGCCAGCCTCAGGACAGGTTCAGATACGCAGTATTTT.